The 18 T cell receptor beta chains below all came from one sample that was sequenced in a study of control samples from healthy donors and cancer patients. Some clones are missing from TCRdb's copy, which holds only in-frame ones; the method was immunoSEQ multiplex PCR. The data contain 100,000 to 150,000 clones, about nine tenths of them singletons. Sequenced material: blood. Receptors were obtained from a woman aged 45-65 years in good health.

The chain uses TRBV5-1 and TRBJ1-6; D is ambiguous. V was cut by 4 bases and J by 4 bases, with 15 bases left in between. The CDR3 is 16 amino acids. Germline CDR1 SGHRS, CDR2 YFSETQ. The CDR3, as DNA: TGCGCCAGCAGCGCCACGGCGTCGGTATATAATTCACCCCTCCACTTT. Protein sequence: CASSATASVYNSPLHF.

The chain joins TRBV10-3 to TRBJ2-7; D is ambiguous. CDR3 size: 11 residues. V shed 4 bases and J shed 7 bases, with 8 bases lying between them. Germline-derived CDR1 and CDR2 are ENHRY and SYGVKD. CDR3 sequence reads: CAISVSGEQYF. DNA of the CDR3: TGTGCCATCAGTGTTTCTGGGGAGCAGTACTTC.

The genes are TRBV27 and TRBJ1-1; D is uncertain. This CDR3 region has 13 residues. Deletions cut 2 bases from V and 5 bases from J, with 9 bases between. Per the germline V gene, CDR1 is MNHEY and CDR2 is SMNVEV (reference sequence). CDR3 DNA: TGTGCCAGCAGTTTAATCGGACGGACTGAAGCTTTCTTT. Residues: CASSLIGRTEAFF.

CDR3 amino acids: CASRQFPVNTEAFF. CDR3 DNA sequence: TGTGCCAGCAGGCAATTCCCAGTGAACACTGAAGCTTTCTTT. The chain carries TRBV6-5 and TRBJ1-1; D remains unclear. V dropped 6 bases and J dropped 0 bases, with 11 bases sitting between them. The CDR3 spans 14 residues. From germline, CDR1 is MNHEY and CDR2 SVGAGI.

The chain couples TRBV28 to TRBJ1-4; D gene ambiguous. V shed 6 bases and J shed 0 bases, with 11 bases lying between them. CDR1 is MDHEN and CDR2 is SYDVKM in the germline V gene. CDR3 length equals 15 residues. The CDR3 loop reads CASRILGATNEKLFF. The DNA of the CDR3 is TGTGCCAGCAGAATCCTTGGGGCAACTAATGAAAAACTGTTTTTT. The entire variable domain, with the rest obtained from reference TRBV28 and TRBJ1-4, is as follows: DVKVTQSSRYLVKRTGEKVFLECVQDMDHENMFWYRQDPGLGLRLIYFSYDVKMKEKGDIPEGYSVSREKKERFSLILESASTNQTSMYLCASRILGATNEKLFFGSGTQLSVL.

The chain has TRBV6-5 and TRBJ1-2; D remains ambiguous. This CDR3 contains 14 residues. The V and J ends lost 5 bases and 1 base respectively, with 11 bases between them. Germline CDR1 is MNHEY and CDR2 is SVGAGI. The CDR3, as DNA: TGTGCCAGCAGTCGAACCGGGGATAACTATGGCTACACCTTC. Translating it yields CASSRTGDNYGYTF.

This chain joins TRBV4-1 and TRBJ1-5, with TRBD1 as a possible D gene (5 bases). V shed 1 base and J shed 4 bases, with 11 bases lying between them. The CDR3 extends over 15 amino acids. CDR1 MGHRA and CDR2 YSYEKL come from the germline V gene. CDR3 sequence: CASSQAGDRNQPQHF. The CDR3 DNA reads as TGCGCCAGCAGCCAAGCGGGGGATAGGAATCAGCCCCAGCATTTT.

The chain combines TRBV9 with TRBJ2-2; 9 bases fit TRBD1. The CDR3 extends over 17 amino acids. Per the germline V gene, CDR1 is SGDLS and CDR2 is YYNGEE. V dropped 0 bases and J dropped 7; count of bases not matched to a gene: 10. The CDR3 nucleotides are TGTGCCAGCAGCGTAGGAGTAGGACAGGGGACCGTCGGGGAGCTGTTTTTT. The encoded protein is CASSVGVGQGTVGELFF.

DNA for the CDR3: TGTGCCAGCAGCGTAGGAACAGGGGTAGAAAAACTGTTTTTT. It codes for CASSVGTGVEKLFF. The chain uses TRBV9 and TRBJ1-4, with TRBD1 matching 7 bases. Trimming took 0 bases from V and 8 from J; bases not matched to a gene: 4. CDR3 length: 14 amino acids. CDR1 SGDLS and CDR2 YYNGEE come from the germline V gene.

This clone has just one count. This chain joins TRBV3-1 (or the pseudogene TRBV3-2) and TRBJ1-2; TRBD1 might be the D (6 bases). The CDR3 runs 16 residues. The germline V gene has CDR1 LGHDT and CDR2 YNNKEL (reference sequence). The V and J ends lost 4 bases and 6 bases respectively, with 21 bases between them. The CDR3 DNA sequence: TGTGCCAGCAGCCTCTCGGATCTGGGACATACCGATGGCTACACCTTC. Protein: CASSLSDLGHTDGYTF.

The chain uses TRBV28 and TRBJ1-4, with a tentative D call TRBD1 (5 bases). This CDR3 spans 15 amino acids. Deletions cut 6 bases from V and 9 bases from J, with 20 bases between. Germline-derived CDR1 and CDR2 are MDHEN and SYDVKM. The CDR3 coding sequence is TGTGCCAGCAGCTATACCGGGACGGGGAATCAAAAACTGTTTTTT. It encodes CASSYTGTGNQKLFF.

This sequence joins TRBV10-2 and TRBJ1-1, with TRBD1 matching over 8 bases. This CDR3 contains 15 residues. With 4 bases clipped from V and 6 bases from J, the junction kept 10 bases outside the gene matches. Germline V gene sequence: CDR1 WSHSY, CDR2 SAAADI. CDR3 protein: CASSGTDRVQSEAFF. DNA for the CDR3: TGCGCCAGCAGTGGAACGGACAGGGTCCAATCTGAAGCTTTCTTT.

The chain recombines TRBV15 with TRBJ1-6; a weak D match, TRBD1 (5 bases). The CDR3 runs to 15 residues. Trimming removed 0 bases at V and 14 bases at J, with 17 bases between. Germline V gene lookup returns CDR1 LNHNV and CDR2 YYDKDF (reference sequence). The CDR3 DNA follows: TGTGCCACCAGCAGAGATAGGATTGGGGCTACGGCCCTCCACTTT. It codes for CATSRDRIGATALHF.

This clone was detected only once. V and J are TRBV6-5 and TRBJ1-1; D gene uncertain. The CDR3 is made up of 13 amino acids. With 7 bases removed from V and 2 bases from J, the gap between germline ends came to 11 bases. Germline assignment: CDR1 MNHEY and CDR2 SVGAGI. The CDR3 bases are TGTGCCAGCATAAAGGACGCAAACACTGAAGCTTTCTTT. Translating gives CASIKDANTEAFF.

The genes are TRBV7-9 and TRBJ2-1; D uncertain. V shed 2 bases and J shed 3 bases, with 11 bases lying between them. This CDR3 has 15 amino acids. Per the germline V gene, CDR1 is SEHNR and CDR2 is FQNEAQ (reference sequence). The CDR3 region is CASSLSGMDYNEQFF. The CDR3 DNA is TGTGCCAGCAGCTTATCCGGTATGGACTACAATGAGCAGTTCTTC. Filled out from reference TRBV7-9 and TRBJ2-1, the complete variable domain reads DTGVSQNPRHKITKRGQNVTFRCDPISEHNRLYWYRQTLGQGPEFLTYFQNEAQLEKSRLLSDRFSAERPKGSFSTLEIQRTEQGDSAMYLCASSLSGMDYNEQFFGPGTRLTVL.

The V and J genes are TRBV15 and TRBJ1-5, with D possibly matching TRBD1 (5 bases). CDR1 and CDR2 (germline): LNHNV, YYDKDF (reference sequence). The CDR3 loop spans 16 amino acids. V was shortened by 0 bases and J by 7 bases, with 16 bases between the two germline ends. CDR3 residues: CATSRDSPGWEQPQHF. CDR3 coding DNA: TGTGCCACCAGCAGAGACTCACCAGGGTGGGAACAGCCCCAGCATTTT. The variable domain in full, completed from reference TRBV15 and TRBJ1-5, reads DAMVIQNPRYQVTQFGKPVTLSCSQTLNHNVMYWYQQKSSQAPKLLFHYYDKDFNNEADTPDNFQSRRPNTSFCFLDIRSPGLGDTAMYLCATSRDSPGWEQPQHFGDGTRLSIL.

The gene calls are TRBV19 and TRBJ1-3; 11 bases align to TRBD1. Losses at the gene ends were 6 bases for V and 4 bases for J; bases not matched to a gene: 11. Germline assignment: CDR1 LNHDA and CDR2 SQIVND (reference sequence). The CDR3 extends over 17 amino acids. The CDR3 spells CASSRGQGAPVGNTIYF. The CDR3 DNA reads TGTGCCAGTAGCAGAGGACAGGGGGCGCCGGTCGGAAACACCATATATTTT.

The V gene is TRBV10-3, the J gene TRBJ1-1; possible D gene TRBD1, 5 bases. The CDR3 is made up of 16 amino acids. The V and J ends lost 5 bases and 1 base respectively, with 17 bases between them. Per germline, CDR1 ENHRY and CDR2 SYGVKD. The CDR3 DNA reads TGTGCCATCAGTCCAGAGAACTCAGGGACGAACACTGAAGCTTTCTTT. It translates to CAISPENSGTNTEAFF.